These 24 T cell receptor beta chains were all obtained from the same sample, sequenced in a study of neurological immune-mediated disorders. TCRdb reprocessed the 5' RACE reads via MiXCR and lists one record per CDR3 protein. The top ten hold roughly 15% of the sample, which has about 50,000 distinct CDR3 sequences, 2.5% to 3.5% seen once. The sample comprised PBMCs. The receptors were sampled from a woman aged 45 to 65 with multiple sclerosis.

This clonotype has a count of ten or more. The chain uses TRBV12-3 or TRBV12-4 and TRBJ2-2, with D possibly matching TRBD2 (6 bases). The CDR3 extends over 15 amino acids. Trimming shortened V by 6 bases and J by 0 bases, and 11 bases separated the two germline ends. The CDR3 loop reads CASSRDSTNTGELFF. The CDR3 DNA reads TGTGCCAGCAGCCGGGACTCTACGAACACCGGGGAGCTGTTTTTT.

This clonotype was recorded many times. The genes are TRBV5-1 and TRBJ2-3; D may be TRBD1 or TRBD2 (5 bases each). Trimming removed 3 bases from V and 6 bases from J, with 11 bases in between. Per germline, CDR1 SGHRS and CDR2 YFSETQ. This CDR3 is 13 amino acids long. The CDR3 nucleotides are TGCGCCAGCAGCTCCCAAGGGGACGATACGCAGTATTTT. It codes for CASSSQGDDTQYF.

At least ten counts were recorded for this clonotype. This chain connects TRBV7-9 to TRBJ2-3; D is perhaps TRBD1 or TRBD2 (6 bases each). Germline assignment: CDR1 SEHNR and CDR2 FQNEAQ (reference sequence). The germline V and J ends were trimmed by 2 bases and 4 bases, with 13 bases remaining between them. This CDR3 spans 15 amino acids. The CDR3 loop is CASSLTGGQSDTQYF. The CDR3 DNA reads TGTGCCAGCAGCTTAACTGGGGGGCAGTCAGATACGCAGTATTTT.

This clonotype was seen many times. This chain joins TRBV28 and TRBJ2-5; 7 nucleotides agree with TRBD1. V gave up 10 bases and J gave up 1 base; unmatched junction bases: 9. The germline gives CDR1 MDHEN, CDR2 SYDVKM. The CDR3 has 14 residues. CDR3 nucleotide sequence: TGTGCCACCATGATCCGGGACAGCCAAGAGACCCAGTACTTC. It encodes CATMIRDSQETQYF.

This clonotype was counted ten times or more. This chain links TRBV6-6 with TRBJ2-3; TRBD1 matches 9 bases. Germline lookup yields CDR1 MNHNY and CDR2 SVGAGI (reference sequence). V lost 4 bases to trimming and J lost 1 base; unmatched junction nucleotides: 9. The length of the CDR3 is 17 residues. CDR3 amino acids: CASSSRTGGGGTDTQYF. The CDR3 DNA reads TGTGCCAGCAGTTCCCGAACAGGGGGCGGGGGCACAGATACGCAGTATTTT.

In this sample, this clonotype turned up many times. The chain links TRBV5-1 to TRBJ1-1, with D uncertain. Between the trimmed V and J ends, which lost 1 base and 2 bases, there was a span of 9 bases. Germline V gene lookup returns CDR1 SGHRS and CDR2 YFSETQ. The CDR3 extends over 14 amino acids. CDR3 sequence: CASSLTSDNTEAFF. DNA for the CDR3: TGCGCCAGCAGCTTGACCTCGGATAACACTGAAGCTTTCTTT.

This clonotype was counted at least ten times. The rearrangement links TRBV5-1 to TRBJ1-2; 7 bases are a match to TRBD1. The CDR3 runs 15 residues. CDR1 and CDR2 from the germline V gene are SGHRS and YFSETQ. V dropped 4 bases and J dropped 4; count of bases not matched to a gene: 10. This CDR3 is CASSTTGDAGYGYTF. CDR3 DNA sequence: TGCGCCAGCAGCACCACAGGGGATGCGGGCTATGGCTACACCTTC. The complete variable domain, with remaining parts taken from reference TRBV5-1 and TRBJ1-2, reads KAGVTQTPRYLIKTRGQQVTLSCSPISGHRSVSWYQQTPGQGLQFLFEYFSETQRNKGNFPGRFSGRQFSNSRSEMNVSTLELGDSALYLCASSTTGDAGYGYTFGSGTRLTVV.

This clonotype was counted at least ten times. This chain joins TRBV9 and TRBJ1-2; D unclear. Trimming shortened V by 3 bases and J by 1 base, and 16 bases separated the two germline ends. The germline V gene has CDR1 SGDLS and CDR2 YYNGEE. The CDR3 is made up of 16 amino acids. CDR3 DNA sequence: TGTGCCAGCAGCGGCAACGCGCGGGAGTATAACTATGGCTACACCTTC. This gives the protein CASSGNAREYNYGYTF.

This clonotype was found many times. V gene TRBV5-6 combines with J gene TRBJ1-1; D remains unclear. The CDR3 spans 12 residues. The V end was cut by 2 bases, the J end by 7 bases, with 9 bases between. Germline values: CDR1 SGHDT, CDR2 YYEEEE. The CDR3 loop reads CASSFRSYEAFF. CDR3 nucleotide sequence: TGTGCCAGCAGCTTCCGCAGTTATGAAGCTTTCTTT.

This clonotype was seen at least ten times. The rearrangement joins TRBV6-5 to TRBJ1-2; possibly TRBD1 for D (6 bases). In germline, CDR1 is MNHEY, CDR2 SVGAGI. V was clipped by 5 bases and J by 8 bases, with 15 bases between them. CDR3 length: 13 residues. The CDR3 DNA reads as TGTGCCAGCAGTAGGACAGTGCAGGGGGGCTACACCTTC. This gives the protein CASSRTVQGGYTF.

This clonotype has ten or more counts. This chain connects TRBV6-2 or TRBV6-3 to TRBJ1-5; D perhaps matches TRBD1 (5 bases). The CDR3 sequence is 19 residues long. V lost 0 bases to trimming and J lost 3 bases, with 21 bases between them. Germline V gene data show CDR1 as MNHEY and CDR2 as SVGEGT. The DNA for the CDR3 is TGTGCCAGCAGTTACTCTCGGGAGGGGAGGGCTCCGGTCAATCAGCCCCAGCATTTT. It yields the protein CASSYSREGRAPVNQPQHF.

Many counts were recorded for this clonotype. The chain joins TRBV5-1 to TRBJ2-3; 11 nucleotides line up with TRBD2. Germline V gene lookup returns CDR1 SGHRS and CDR2 YFSETQ. Trimming took 1 base from V and 0 from J; bases not matched to a gene: 1. The CDR3 spans 16 residues. The DNA for the CDR3 is TGCGCCAGCAGCTTGTCTAGCGGGGGGAGCACAGATACGCAGTATTTT. This encodes CASSLSSGGSTDTQYF.

This clonotype was seen many times. The rearrangement joins TRBV7-9 to TRBJ1-1; a weak D match, TRBD1 (5 bases). Per germline, CDR1 SEHNR and CDR2 FQNEAQ (reference sequence). V was cut by 1 base and J by 3 bases, with 6 bases left in between. This CDR3 is 13 amino acids long. CDR3 bases: TGTGCCAGCAGCTTAGGGGGGGACACTGAAGCTTTCTTT. Its protein is CASSLGGDTEAFF.

This clonotype was observed at least ten times. A read error may account for a junction end that differs from germline. The rearrangement uses TRBV7-6 and TRBJ2-7; D perhaps matches TRBD2 (5 bases). This CDR3 is built from 14 residues. Germline CDR1 SGHVS, CDR2 FNYEAQ. The CDR3 sequence is CASSGGGFSHEQYF. The CDR3 DNA is TGTGCCAGCAGCGGAGGTGGGTTCTCCCACGAGCAGTACTTC.

This clonotype came up many times. The V call is TRBV7-2, the J call TRBJ2-7; 10 nucleotides align to TRBD1. Germline V gives CDR1 SGHTA, CDR2 FQGNSA. The V and J ends lost 6 bases and 1 base, in that order; junction bases with no gene match: 0. This CDR3 contains 13 residues. CDR3 DNA sequence: TGTGCCAGCAGGGACAGGGGGTCCTACGAGCAGTACTTC. Amino acids: CASRDRGSYEQYF.

There are many counts of this clonotype. This chain connects TRBV4-1 to TRBJ2-1; 10 bases agree with TRBD2. The CDR3 runs 18 residues. The V segment lost 0 bases and the J segment 9 bases; nucleotides outside the gene matches: 14. CDR1 MGHRA and CDR2 YSYEKL come from the germline V gene. The CDR3 DNA is TGCGCCAGCAGCCAAGATTATAGCGGGGGGCCCCCTGGGGGTGAGCAGTTCTTC. As protein: CASSQDYSGGPPGGEQFF.

This clonotype was seen many times. The rearrangement links TRBV10-1 to TRBJ2-3, with 7 bases aligning to TRBD2. With V trimmed by 0 bases and J by 4 bases, 10 bases remained unmatched. This CDR3 has 17 residues. CDR1 is WNHNN and CDR2 is SYGVQD in the germline V gene (reference sequence). The CDR3 bases are TGCGCCAGCAGTGAGTCGGAGGCGGGAGTGGGTCCAGATACGCAGTATTTT. As protein: CASSESEAGVGPDTQYF.

This clonotype was counted at least ten times. The V call is TRBV27, the J call TRBJ2-3; D ambiguous. The germline V gene encodes CDR1 MNHEY and CDR2 SMNVEV (reference sequence). V lost 3 bases and J 1 base, leaving 8 bases between the germline ends. The CDR3 spans 14 residues. CDR3 bases: TGTGCCAGCAGTTTTACCCTCGGCACAGATACGCAGTATTTT. Protein product: CASSFTLGTDTQYF.

This clonotype has at least ten counts. CDR3 coding DNA: TGCAGTGCTCGTTCCCCCGGGGTGAGCTCCTACAATGAGCAGTTCTTC. Encoded protein: CSARSPGVSSYNEQFF. The chain is built from TRBV20-1 and TRBJ2-1, with D perhaps matching TRBD2 (5 bases). The V and J ends lost 5 bases and 0 bases respectively, with 17 bases between them. Germline-derived CDR1 and CDR2 are DFQATT and SNEGSKA (reference sequence). The CDR3 spans 16 residues.

This clonotype was seen ten or more times. V gene TRBV5-1 combines with J gene TRBJ2-5, with 11 nucleotides matching TRBD1. J gave up 1 base and V 7 bases, and 9 bases lay outside the gene matches. Germline V gene lookup returns CDR1 SGHRS and CDR2 YFSETQ. The CDR3 is 16 residues long. Here the CDR3 reads CASATSGTGGQETQYF. The DNA of the CDR3 is TGCGCCAGCGCAACCTCCGGGACAGGGGGCCAAGAGACCCAGTACTTC.

This clonotype appeared many times. This sequence joins TRBV5-1 and TRBJ1-1, with TRBD1 identical over 9 bases. Trimming cost V 1 base and J 4 bases; bases outside gene matches: 8. The germline V gene has CDR1 SGHRS and CDR2 YFSETQ. This CDR3 is 16 amino acids long. CDR3 nucleotide sequence: TGCGCCAGCAGCTTGCAGGGGACAGGGCTGGGCACTGAAGCTTTCTTT. Protein: CASSLQGTGLGTEAFF.

Ten or more counts support this clonotype. The J gene is TRBJ1-1, the V gene TRBV12-3 or TRBV12-4, with D perhaps matching TRBD1 (5 bases). The CDR3 spans 13 residues. With 2 bases removed from V and 11 bases from J, the gap between germline ends came to 15 bases. The CDR3 spells CASSLTDGTYAFF. The CDR3 bases are TGTGCCAGCAGTTTAACCGACGGGACTTATGCTTTCTTT.

Many counts were recorded for this clonotype. The V call is TRBV20-1, the J call TRBJ2-1, with unresolved D. The V gene lost 3 bases and the J gene lost 4 bases, with 7 bases spanning the gap. The germline V gene has CDR1 DFQATT and CDR2 SNEGSKA (reference sequence). This CDR3 contains 12 residues. CDR3 in amino acids: CSASPPYNEQFF. CDR3 nucleotides: TGCAGTGCTAGTCCCCCTTACAATGAGCAGTTCTTC.

This clonotype was recorded many times. The J gene is TRBJ2-6, the V gene TRBV5-1, with D uncertain. Germline lookup yields CDR1 SGHRS and CDR2 YFSETQ. CDR3 size: 14 residues. The ends were cut back, 4 bases at V and 2 bases at J, with 7 bases in the middle. This CDR3 reads CASSLRPGANVLTF. CDR3 bases: TGCGCCAGCAGCCTCCGTCCTGGGGCCAACGTCCTGACTTTC.